This T cell receptor beta chain comes out of a study of blood T cell repertoires in COVID-19. CDR1 and CDR2 from the germline V gene are SGHAT and FQNNGV. The CDR3 runs to 13 residues. The V end was cut by 3 bases, the J end by 14 bases, with 14 bases between. All exposed participants met a person with COVID-19 within 2 weeks before entering the study. Using immunoSEQ multiplex PCR, the repertoire was profiled, and TCRdb retains in-frame clones only, with some absent. The sample yields roughly 280,000 clones, 85% to 95% seen once. This sequence joins TRBV11-2 and TRBJ1-6, with D tentatively TRBD1 (5 bases). Sequencing was done on a sample of PBMCs or T cells enriched from blood (not recorded which). This TCR came from a man aged 35 to 55 who had been exposed to COVID-19. The CDR3 protein is CASSFNQRDALHF. The CDR3 DNA follows: TGTGCCAGCAGCTTCAATCAGCGGGACGCCCTCCACTTT.